The clone carrying this T cell receptor (beta chain) was detected many times. Antigen specificity is unknown. Germline-derived CDR1 and CDR2 are MDHEN and SYDVKM. J lost 7 bases, V lost 6 bases, and 8 bases had no gene match. The CDR3 is 15 amino acids. The definition of stable Graves' hyperthyroidism was no ophthalmopathy progression within 18 months. Fresh peripheral blood, 10 ml, was the source of the PBMCs. Template material for amplifying TCR beta CDR3 regions consisted of RNA transcripts. When the TCR CDR3 underwent first-round RT-PCR, the HTBI primer set was used. TCRdb reprocessed the multiplex PCR reads via MiXCR and lists one record per CDR3 protein. The sample consists of hundreds of thousands of distinct CDR3 sequences, 15% to 20% of them appearing once. The record originates from a study of T cells in Graves' hyperthyroidism and ophthalmopathy. Study-level points and caveats: Ophthalmopathy was model-predicted a median roughly 6.5 months pre-onset. A model of 13 V-J features distinguished ophthalmopathy from stable hyperthyroidism.

The TCR sequence derives from a young woman with Graves' hyperthyroidism. Material: blood. The rearrangement joins TRBV28 to TRBJ2-7; 14 bases fit TRBD2. CDR3: CASSERTSGRREQYF. As DNA, the CDR3 is TGTGCCAGCAGCGAGCGGACTAGCGGGAGGAGGGAGCAGTACTTC.